This T cell receptor beta chain was sequenced for a study of CD4 T cells in relation to SARS-CoV-2 and coronaviruses. Study results and limitations: Approximately 65% of donors had memory CD4+ clonotypes crossrecognizing SARS-CoV-2 and common cold coronavirus spike.

Clones were sequenced by immunoSEQ multiplex PCR, and TCRdb holds only the in-frame ones, with some missing. The table shows about 29,000 clones, with 78% occurring only once. The germline gives CDR1 MNHEY, CDR2 SVGAGI. The length of the CDR3 is 15 residues. V was pared by 4 bases and J by 9 bases, with 21 bases between. CD4+ T cells from unexposed donors were obtained before the COVID-19 pandemic (2011-2018). Isolation of CD4+ T cells took place after less than twelve days in culture. To note about this clone: The antigen remains undetermined.

The sequenced sample was CD4+ T cells from PBMCs, cultured in vitro. The chain combines TRBV6-5 with TRBJ2-5, with a weak D call TRBD2 (5 bases). This TCR was recovered from a human donor in good health. The CDR3 sequence is CASSSAGRTAGPQYF. In nucleotides, the CDR3 is TGTGCCAGCAGTTCCGCGGGCCGAACCGCGGGCCCCCAGTACTTC.